This T cell receptor beta chain was recovered during a study of blood T cell repertoires in COVID-19. Across the study: Some COVID-19 samples were acute and others convalescent; all came from the United States, Italy and Spain. The cDNA or gDNA used as material had been derived from T cells, B-cell-depleted T cells, or PBMCs.

Repertoires were generated with immunoSEQ multiplex PCR, while TCRdb's copy carries only in-frame clones and drops some. The sample includes approximately 200,000 clones, roughly 79% of them seen just once. V lost 8 bases and J 1 base, leaving 11 bases between the germline ends. The CDR3 spans 13 residues. The sequenced sample was peripheral blood. The TCR was taken from a man in his sixties with active or convalescent COVID-19. V gene TRBV12-3 or TRBV12-4 combines with J gene TRBJ1-1, with a possible D match to TRBD1 (5 bases). The CDR3 coding sequence is TGTGCCAGCGTGGGCAGGGAGAACACTGAAGCTTTCTTT. Amino acid sequence: CASVGRENTEAFF.